This T cell receptor (beta chain) stems from a study of cytomegalovirus exposure and HLA in healthy donors. Study in general: Counted in an early data release were 85 million or so unique TCRs from HLA-typed donors.

Regarding the study as a whole: The study assumed roughly uniform donor sequencing depth for presence/absence analyses.

CDR1 and CDR2 (germline): SNHLY, FYNNEI. J was trimmed by 3 bases and V by 5 bases; bases with no gene match: 15. This CDR3 region has 17 residues. Comment on this clone: Its matching antigen is unknown.

The PCR used 60 Vbeta and 13 Jbeta primers. Libraries were prepared by immunoSEQ multiplex PCR; TCRdb keeps only in-frame clonotypes and omits some of them. The sample consists of a few hundred thousand clones, 70% to 90% of them appearing once. This sequence was found in a woman aged 55 to 70 in good health and CMV-seropositive. The sample was PBMCs. The rearrangement uses TRBV2 and TRBJ2-7; 8 positions match TRBD2. This CDR3 is CASSPSGSRSWVYEQYF. CDR3 nucleotide sequence: TGTGCCAGCAGTCCAAGCGGGAGTAGATCGTGGGTCTACGAGCAGTACTTC. Together with reference TRBV2 and TRBJ2-7, the CDR3 gives the full variable domain: EPEVTQTPSHQVTQMGQEVILRCVPISNHLYFYWYRQILGQKVEFLVSFYNNEISEKSEIFDDQFSVERPDGSNFTLKIRSTKLEDSAMYFCASSPSGSRSWVYEQYFGPGTRLTVT.